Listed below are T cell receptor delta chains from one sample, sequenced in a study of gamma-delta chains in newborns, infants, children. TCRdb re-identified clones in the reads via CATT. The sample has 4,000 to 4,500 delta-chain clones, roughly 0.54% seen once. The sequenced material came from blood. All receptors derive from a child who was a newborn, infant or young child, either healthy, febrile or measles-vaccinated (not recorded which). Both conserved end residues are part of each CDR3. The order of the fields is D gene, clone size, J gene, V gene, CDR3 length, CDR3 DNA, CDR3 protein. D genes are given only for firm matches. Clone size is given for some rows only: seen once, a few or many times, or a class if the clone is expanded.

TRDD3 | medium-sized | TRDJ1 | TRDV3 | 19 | TGTGCCTCCCTATACTCTTTGACTGGGGGACTACCTTACACCGATAAACTCATCTTT | CASLYSLTGGLPYTDKLIF
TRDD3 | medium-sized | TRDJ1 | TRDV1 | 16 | TGTGCTCTTGGGGAGGTTACCTGGGGGGACACCGATAAACTCATCTTT | CALGEVTWGDTDKLIF
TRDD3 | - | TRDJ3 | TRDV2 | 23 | TGTGCCTGTGACACCGTTCCTTCTGGGGGATACCCCGGAGGAACCTGGGACACCCGACAGATGTTTTTC | CACDTVPSGGYPGGTWDTRQMFF
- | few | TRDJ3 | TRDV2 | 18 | TGTGCCTGTGACACGGGGGACAGGGGTACCTGGGACACCCGACAGATGTTTTTC | CACDTGDRGTWDTRQMFF
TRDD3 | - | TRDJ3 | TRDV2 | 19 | TGTGCCTGTGACACGAGCTGGGGGAGCAGCTCCTGGGACACCCGACAGATGTTTTTC | CACDTSWGSSSWDTRQMFF
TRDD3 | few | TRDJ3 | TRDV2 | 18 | TGCGCCTGTGACTCTATACTGGGGGGTACGTGGGACACCCGACAGATGTTTTTC | CACDSILGGTWDTRQMFF
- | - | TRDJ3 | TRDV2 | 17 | TGTGCCTGTGACACCGTCTGGGGAGGATGGGACACCCGACAGATGTTTTTC | CACDTVWGGWDTRQMFF
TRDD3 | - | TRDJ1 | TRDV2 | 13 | TGTGCCTGTGACAAAATACTGGGGGATGCTCTCATCTTT | CACDKILGDALIF
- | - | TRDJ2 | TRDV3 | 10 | TGTGCCTTTGGGGGAGCACAACTCTTCTTT | CAFGGAQLFF
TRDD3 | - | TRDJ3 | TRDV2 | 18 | TGTGCCTGTGACCGACTGGGGGACCGCTCCTGGGACACCCGACAGATGTTCTTC | CACDRLGDRSWDTRQMFF
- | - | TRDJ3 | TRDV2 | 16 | TGTGCCTGTGACACCAAGCGGGGGTGGGACACCCGACAGATGTTTTTC | CACDTKRGWDTRQMFF
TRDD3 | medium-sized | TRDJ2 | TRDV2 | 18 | TGTGCCTGTGACTCGCTGGGGGATACCCCCGCTTTGACAGCACAACTCTTCTTT | CACDSLGDTPALTAQLFF
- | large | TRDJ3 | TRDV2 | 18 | TGTGCCTGTGACACCGGGGGACCTAGCTCCTGGGACACCCGACAGATGTTTTTC | CACDTGGPSSWDTRQMFF
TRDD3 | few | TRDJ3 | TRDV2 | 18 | TGTGCCTGTGATTTACTGGGGGATACGACCTGGGACACCCGACAGATGTTTTTC | CACDLLGDTTWDTRQMFF
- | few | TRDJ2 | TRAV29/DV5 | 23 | - | CSVLLCSKRGPLTGGILTAQLFF
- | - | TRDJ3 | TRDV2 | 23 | TGTGCCTGTGACCTCGAACCCCTTACGGGGGCCAATGCCAGCTCCTGGGACACCCGACAGGTGTTTTTC | CACDLEPLTGANASSWDTRQVFF
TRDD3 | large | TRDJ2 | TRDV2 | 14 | TGTGCCTGTGACAGGGGATACTGGACAGCACAACTCTTCTTT | CACDRGYWTAQLFF
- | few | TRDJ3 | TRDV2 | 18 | TGTGCCTGTGACAAACTAGGGGGGAGCTCCTGGGACACCCGACAGATGTTTTTC | CACDKLGGSSWDTRQMFF
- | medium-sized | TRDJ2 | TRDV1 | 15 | TGTGCTCTTGGGGACAGCTGGGATCTGACAGCACAACTCTTCTTT | CALGDSWDLTAQLFF
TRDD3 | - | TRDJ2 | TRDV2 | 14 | TGTGCCTGTGACAGGGGATACTGGACAGCGCAACCCTTCTTT | CACDRGYWTAQPFF
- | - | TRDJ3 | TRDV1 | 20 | TGTGCTCTTGGGGAACCTCCCCCCATCCGCCTCTCCTGGGACACTCGACAGATGTTTTTC | CALGEPPPIRLSWDTRQMFF
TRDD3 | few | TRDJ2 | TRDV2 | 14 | TGTGCCCGTGACGTACTGGGGGAGACAGCACAACCCTTCTTT | CARDVLGETAQPFF
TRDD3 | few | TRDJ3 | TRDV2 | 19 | TGTGCCTGTGACACCACCTGGGGGATACTTGGCTGGGACACCCGACAGACGTTTTTC | CACDTTWGILGWDTRQTFF
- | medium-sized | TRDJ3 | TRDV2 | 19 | TGTGCCTGTGACACCTGGGGGCCTCCCCTCTCCTGGGACACCCGACAGATGTTTTTC | CACDTWGPPLSWDTRQMFF
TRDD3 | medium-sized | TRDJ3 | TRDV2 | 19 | TGTGCCTGCGACACTCTACTGGGGGGAAGCTCCTGGGACACCCGACAGATGTTTTTC | CACDTLLGGSSWDTRQMFF
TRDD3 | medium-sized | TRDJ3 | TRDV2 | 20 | TGTGCCTGTGACCCGCCAGGGGGGATATTCAGCTCCTGGGACACCCGACAGATGTTTTTC | CACDPPGGIFSSWDTRQMFF
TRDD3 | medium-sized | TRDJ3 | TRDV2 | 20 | TGTGCCTGTGACACCGTACTGGGGGATACCAGCTCCTGGGACACCCGACAGATGTTTTTC | CACDTVLGDTSSWDTRQMFF
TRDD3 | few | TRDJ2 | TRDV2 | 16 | TGTGCCTGTGACACCCTACACTGGGGGATACGTGGACAACTCTTCTTT | CACDTLHWGIRGQLFF
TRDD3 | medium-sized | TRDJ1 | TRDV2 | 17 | TGTGCCTGTGACAAAAGTACTGGGGGTCCCTACACCGATAAACTCATCTTT | CACDKSTGGPYTDKLIF